Each of the 27 T cell receptor beta chains below was sequenced from the same sample in a study of T cell repertoires in cytomegalovirus infection. MiXCR was run by TCRdb on the reads, yielding one entry per CDR3 protein. Of roughly 730,000 distinct CDR3 sequences in the sample, 30% to 35% were seen once. The antigens of these receptors remain unknown. The starting material was cultured PBMCs, obtained from culture after CMV antigen stimulation. The receptor source for this set is a human donor in good health (CMV status not recorded). Some clones in this sample may be carry-over from other donors' samples.

V and J are TRBV9 and TRBJ2-1; 7 nucleotides line up with TRBD2. The CDR3 extends over 16 amino acids. The trim removed 0 bases at V and 3 bases at J, leaving 6 bases unmatched. Germline loops: CDR1 SGDLS, CDR2 YYNGEE. The CDR3 nucleotides read TGTGCCAGCAGCGTAGCTTCGAGCGGGATCTACAATGAGCAGTTCTTC. The encoded protein is CASSVASSGIYNEQFF.

J is TRBJ2-3 and V is TRBV7-2; 7 bases are shared with TRBD2. The CDR3 covers 15 residues. The J segment lost 3 bases and the V segment lost 6 bases, leaving 9 bases of the junction unmatched. Germline V CDR1 and CDR2: SGHTA, FQGNSA. This CDR3 is CASSSRDYHTDTQYF. The CDR3 nucleotides read TGTGCCAGCAGTTCTCGGGACTACCATACAGATACGCAGTATTTT.

J is TRBJ1-5 and V is TRBV24-1, with D unresolved. The CDR3 has 14 amino acids. The germline V and J ends were trimmed by 0 bases and 7 bases, with 9 bases remaining between them. The V gene's germline CDR1 is KGHDR and CDR2 SFDVKD. CDR3 loop: CATSDLSSGQPQHF. The CDR3, as DNA: TGTGCCACCAGTGATTTGAGTTCGGGACAGCCCCAGCATTTT.

The chain recombines TRBV27 with TRBJ2-7; D might be TRBD2 (6 bases). V gave up 2 bases and J gave up 0 bases, with 8 bases separating them. This CDR3 is built from 14 residues. The V gene's germline CDR1 is MNHEY and CDR2 SMNVEV (reference sequence). This chain's CDR3 is CASSLTSLSYEQYF. The CDR3 DNA sequence: TGTGCCAGCAGTTTAACTAGCCTCTCCTACGAGCAGTACTTC.

This clonotype was counted a few times. The chain recombines TRBV6-1 with TRBJ2-4; D could derive from TRBD1 or TRBD2 (7 bases each). CDR1 MNHNS and CDR2 SASEGT come from the germline V gene. The V end was cut by 1 base, the J end by 2 bases, with 18 bases between. CDR3 length: 18 amino acids. In DNA, the CDR3 is TGTGCCAGCAGTGAAGGGGCCGGGACAGCGGGGACCAAAAACATTCAGTACTTC. Its protein product is CASSEGAGTAGTKNIQYF.

A word on this clonotype: Germline and junction disagree at one end, which may indicate a read error. The rearrangement uses TRBV11-2 and TRBJ2-7; 9 bases line up with TRBD1. The CDR3 spans 14 residues. Germline CDR1 is SGHAT and CDR2 is FQNNGV. The CDR3 region is CASSLRGTGYDQYF. DNA for the CDR3: TGTGCCAGCAGCTTACGGGGGACAGGGTACGATCAGTACTTC.

The chain uses TRBV14 and TRBJ1-6; no firm D call. V dropped 1 base and J dropped 6 bases, with 19 bases sitting between them. The CDR3 contains 18 residues. In germline, CDR1 is SGHDN, CDR2 FVKESK. CDR3 DNA sequence: TGTGCCAGCAGCCAAGGAACGGGGTCACTTTCCCGTAATTCACCCCTCCACTTT. This translates into CASSQGTGSLSRNSPLHF.

This sequence joins TRBV12-3 or TRBV12-4 and TRBJ2-7; 7 bases are a match to TRBD1. This CDR3 is built from 15 residues. The J segment lost 0 bases and the V segment lost 3 bases, leaving 5 bases of the junction unmatched. CDR3 in amino acids: CASSLGQLVSYEQYF. CDR3 coding DNA: TGTGCCAGCAGTTTGGGACAGTTGGTCTCCTACGAGCAGTACTTC.

The rearrangement links TRBV12-3 or TRBV12-4 to TRBJ2-3; 9 nucleotides line up with TRBD2. This CDR3 has 20 residues. The junction had 15 bases not matched to a gene; V was cut back by 2 bases and J by 0 bases. The CDR3 protein is CASSLRSGWAGGTSTDTQYF. The CDR3 DNA follows: TGTGCCAGCAGTTTACGGTCCGGGTGGGCGGGGGGGACGAGCACAGATACGCAGTATTTT.

This clonotype came up many times. V gene TRBV7-2 combines with J gene TRBJ1-2; D not resolved. Trimming pared 5 bases from V and 4 bases from J, leaving 14 bases between. Per germline, CDR1 SGHTA and CDR2 FQGNSA. There are 14 residues in the CDR3. CDR3 loop: CASSPDIGFYGYTF. The CDR3 region has the DNA TGTGCCAGCAGCCCCGACATTGGGTTCTATGGCTACACCTTC.

The V and J genes are TRBV11-2 and TRBJ2-1; no clear D gene. There are 13 residues in the CDR3. Trimming took off 1 base at V and 6 bases at J, with 7 bases between the two ends. Germline V CDR1 and CDR2: SGHAT, FQNNGV. This CDR3 reads CASSLVWVNEQFF. The CDR3 region has the DNA TGTGCCAGCAGCTTAGTTTGGGTCAATGAGCAGTTCTTC.

The chain is built from TRBV19 and TRBJ2-1; 10 nucleotides align to TRBD2. Germline V gene lookup returns CDR1 LNHDA and CDR2 SQIVND (reference sequence). J was trimmed by 7 bases and V by 2 bases; bases with no gene match: 5. This CDR3 contains 15 residues. CDR3 amino acids: CASSIQRGGRNEQFF. CDR3 nucleotide sequence: TGTGCCAGTAGTATACAGCGGGGGGGCCGAAATGAGCAGTTCTTC. The whole variable domain, filled in from reference TRBV19 and TRBJ2-1, reads DGGITQSPKYLFRKEGQNVTLSCEQNLNHDAMYWYRQDPGQGLRLIYYSQIVNDFQKGDIAEGYSVSREKKESFPLTVTSAQKNPTAFYLCASSIQRGGRNEQFFGPGTRLTVL.

V is TRBV19 and J is TRBJ2-5; D might be TRBD1 or TRBD2, each matching 5 bases. Germline V gene lookup returns CDR1 LNHDA and CDR2 SQIVND (reference sequence). The CDR3 length is 14 residues. The V end lost 8 bases, the J end lost 4 bases, and 17 bases lay between the germline ends. The CDR3 DNA reads as TGTGCCAGTCCCGCTAGGGACCCCGGAGAGACCCAGTACTTC. Amino acid sequence: CASPARDPGETQYF.

V is TRBV15 and J is TRBJ1-5; D is unresolved. Germline CDR1 is LNHNV and CDR2 is YYDKDF (reference sequence). The V gene lost 5 bases and the J gene lost 2 bases, with 16 bases spanning the gap. The CDR3 consists of 16 residues. CDR3 sequence: CATSSIVPVGNQPQHF. The CDR3 coding sequence is TGTGCCACCAGCTCGATCGTCCCCGTGGGCAATCAGCCCCAGCATTTT.

A few counts support this clonotype. The CDR3 loop reads CASSQGGVYPYNEQFF. The CDR3 coding sequence is TGTGCCAGCAGCCAGGGGGGGGTTTATCCCTACAATGAGCAGTTCTTC. V and J are TRBV7-2 and TRBJ2-1; D tentatively reads TRBD1 or TRBD2 (7 bases each). In germline, CDR1 is SGHTA, CDR2 FQGNSA. The length of the CDR3 is 16 residues. Trimming pared 5 bases from V and 2 bases from J, leaving 16 bases between. Combining the CDR3 with reference TRBV7-2 and TRBJ2-1 gives the whole variable domain GAGVSQSPSNKVTEKGKDVELRCDPISGHTALYWYRQSLGQGLEFLIYFQGNSAPDKSGLPSDRFSAERTGGSVSTLTIQRTQQEDSAVYLCASSQGGVYPYNEQFFGPGTRLTVL.

This clonotype has just a few counts. The chain uses TRBV19 and TRBJ2-1; possible D gene TRBD2, 5 bases. V gave up 7 bases and J gave up 1 base, with 20 bases separating them. CDR1 LNHDA and CDR2 SQIVND come from the germline V gene (reference sequence). The CDR3 has 17 amino acids. The CDR3 reads CASTPSGVTYSYNEQFF. For the CDR3, the DNA is TGTGCCAGTACCCCCAGCGGAGTCACCTATTCCTACAATGAGCAGTTCTTC.

This clonotype has ten or more counts. The rearrangement links TRBV7-8 to TRBJ1-5; perhaps TRBD1 as D (6 bases). Trimming took 4 bases from V and 3 from J, leaving 13 bases between them. Germline CDR1 reads SGHVS; CDR2 reads FQNEAQ. The CDR3 spans 15 residues. CDR3 nucleotides: TGTGCCAGCAGCTCTGGGCGGGGGCTCAATCAGCCCCAGCATTTT. As protein: CASSSGRGLNQPQHF.

The chain employs TRBV12-3 or TRBV12-4 and TRBJ2-3; a possible D gene is TRBD2 (6 bases). Trimming took off 3 bases at V and 2 bases at J, with 15 bases between the two ends. This CDR3 has 16 amino acids. The CDR3 loop reads CASSFSAGYPTDTQYF. The CDR3 region has the DNA TGTGCCAGCAGTTTCTCAGCGGGCTACCCCACAGATACGCAGTATTTT.

This clonotype was seen at least ten times. The V call is TRBV7-2, the J call TRBJ2-5; D possibly matches TRBD1 or TRBD2 (5 bases each). Trimming removed 5 bases at V and 5 bases at J, with 18 bases between. The CDR3 contains 15 residues. Germline-derived CDR1 and CDR2 are SGHTA and FQGNSA. The CDR3 region has the DNA TGTGCCAGCAGCAGAGGGGTGGGGAGACGGGAGACCCAGTACTTC. It specifies CASSRGVGRRETQYF.

This rearrangement joins TRBV6-1 to TRBJ2-7; D could derive from TRBD1 or TRBD2 (6 bases each). V lost 1 base, J lost 2 bases, and 18 bases lay in between. CDR3 length: 17 residues. Germline V gene lookup returns CDR1 MNHNS and CDR2 SASEGT. CDR3: CASSEEGQWRGAYEQYF. The CDR3 nucleotides read TGTGCCAGCAGTGAAGAAGGGCAGTGGAGGGGGGCCTACGAGCAGTACTTC.

This clonotype was picked up a small number of times. The gene calls are TRBV12-3 or TRBV12-4 and TRBJ1-2, with no clear D. V gave up 6 bases and J gave up 5 bases, with 10 bases separating them. CDR3 length: 12 amino acids. CDR3: CASRLSKYGYTF. As DNA, the CDR3 is TGTGCCAGCAGACTGAGTAAATATGGCTACACCTTC.

A remark on this clonotype: At one end, the junction sequence differs from germline, possibly due to a read error. V gene TRBV4-1 combines with J gene TRBJ1-1, with D perhaps matching TRBD1 (5 bases). The CDR3 spans 14 residues. From germline, CDR1 is MGHRA and CDR2 YSYEKL. CDR3 DNA: TGCGCCAGCAGCCCCGGGACGGGGAACACTGAAGCTTTGTTT. Its protein is CASSPGTGNTEALF.

Concerning this clonotype itself: At one of its ends the junction is not consistent with the germline gene, which may arise from a read error. The V and J genes are TRBV7-2 and TRBJ2-3; 9 bases map to TRBD1. The CDR3 length is 15 residues. Germline lookup yields CDR1 SGHTA and CDR2 FQGNSA. CDR3 nucleotides: TGTGCCAGCATCTTAAGGACAGGGGGCACAGATACGCAGTATTTT. Its protein is CASILRTGGTDTQYF. Full variable domain (rest looked up from reference TRBV7-2 and TRBJ2-3): GAGVSQSPSNKVTEKGKDVELRCDPISGHTALYWYRQSLGQGLEFLIYFQGNSAPDKSGLPSDRFSAERTGGSVSTLTIQRTQQEDSAVYLCASILRTGGTDTQYFGPGTRLTVL.

This clonotype has only a few counts. The chain links TRBV6-6 to TRBJ1-1; no reliable D call. Per the germline V gene, CDR1 is MNHNY and CDR2 is SVGAGI (reference sequence). This CDR3 comprises 18 residues. Trimming left V 0 bases short and J 3 bases short, with 20 bases between. The CDR3 sequence: CASSYSTRPAPIDTEAFF. The CDR3 DNA sequence: TGTGCCAGCAGTTACTCGACTCGCCCAGCCCCGATCGACACTGAAGCTTTCTTT.

In this sample, this clonotype turned up a few times. The chain couples TRBV19 to TRBJ2-1; TRBD2 might be the D (6 bases). CDR1 is LNHDA, CDR2 SQIVND, per germline (reference sequence). CDR3 length: 15 amino acids. Trimming cost V 5 bases and J 3 bases, with 14 bases left between them. CDR3 residues: CASSVSSDNYNEQFF. The CDR3 DNA reads TGTGCCAGTAGTGTATCTAGCGACAACTACAATGAGCAGTTCTTC.

The gene calls are TRBV29-1 and TRBJ2-2; the D gene could be TRBD1 or TRBD2 (6 bases each). CDR1 is SQVTM and CDR2 is ANQGSEA in the germline V gene. This CDR3 comprises 16 residues. The V and J ends lost 4 bases and 7 bases respectively, with 22 bases between them. The CDR3 spells CSVGPTPLGGGGELFF. Here the CDR3 DNA reads TGCAGCGTTGGCCCCACTCCTCTCGGAGGGGGCGGGGAGCTGTTTTTT.

V gene TRBV10-3 combines with J gene TRBJ1-3; D call uncertain. Trimming took 8 bases from V and 1 from J, leaving 9 bases between them. This CDR3 is 13 amino acids long. Germline CDR1 reads ENHRY; CDR2 reads SYGVKD. The CDR3 DNA sequence: TGTGCCATCGAAGACACGTCTGGAAACACCATATATTTT. It specifies CAIEDTSGNTIYF.